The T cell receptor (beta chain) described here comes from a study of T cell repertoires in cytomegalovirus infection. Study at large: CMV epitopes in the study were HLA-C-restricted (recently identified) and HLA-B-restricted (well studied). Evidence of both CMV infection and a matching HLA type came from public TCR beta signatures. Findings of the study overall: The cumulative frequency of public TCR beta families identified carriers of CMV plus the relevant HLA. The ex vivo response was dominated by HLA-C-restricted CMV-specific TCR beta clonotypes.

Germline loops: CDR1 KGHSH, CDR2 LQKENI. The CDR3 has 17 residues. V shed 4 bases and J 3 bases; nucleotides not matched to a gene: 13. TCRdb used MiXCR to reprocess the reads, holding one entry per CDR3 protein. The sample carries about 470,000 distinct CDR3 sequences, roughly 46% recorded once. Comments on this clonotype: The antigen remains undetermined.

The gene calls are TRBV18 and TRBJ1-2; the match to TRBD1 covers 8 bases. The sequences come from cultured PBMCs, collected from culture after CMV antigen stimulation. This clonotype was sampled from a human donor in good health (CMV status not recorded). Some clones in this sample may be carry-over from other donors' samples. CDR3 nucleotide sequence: TGTGCCAGCTCACATAGGCCCTTTAAGACAGGGGACTATGGCTACACCTTC. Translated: CASSHRPFKTGDYGYTF.